This T cell receptor (beta chain) was identified during a study of PD-1 blockade in classical Hodgkin lymphoma. General study findings and limits: By C4D1, diversity of CD4+ TCRs had risen significantly, whereas that of CD8+ TCRs had not. It was reported that newly diagnosed patients had less baseline TCR diversity than healthy donors.

Turning to this clone: The antigen remains unidentified.

Trimming removed 6 bases from V and 5 bases from J; junction bases left unmatched: 12. This CDR3 contains 15 residues. CDR1 and CDR2 (germline): SGHNT, YYREEE (reference sequence). Produced via immunoSEQ multiplex PCR; TCRdb's table is partial and in-frame only. Among about 20,000 clones listed, around 84% were seen once. Time point denoted: cycle 4 day 1 (C4D1), after six to seven weeks of nivolumab. The patients all showed relapse after autologous stem cell transplantation, while their brentuximab vedotin exposure varied. Thawed PBMCs were subjected to magnetic negative selection, which yielded isolated CD8+ T cells.

This sequence was found in a human donor with classical Hodgkin lymphoma. This sequence joins TRBV5-4 and TRBJ2-7; TRBD1 aligns across 9 bases. The material sequenced was CD8+ T cells from blood, taken before the fourth cycle of nivolumab. The CDR3 DNA follows: TGTGCCAGCACCCCCTACGGGGACAGGGTCCACGAGCAGTACTTC. Translation: CASTPYGDRVHEQYF.